Below are 25 T cell receptor beta chains sequenced from a single sample in a study of T cells in Graves' hyperthyroidism and ophthalmopathy. RNA transcripts yielded amplified TCR beta CDR3 regions. First-round RT-PCR targeting the TCR CDR3 was performed with the HTBI primer set. TCRdb reanalysed the multiplex PCR reads using MiXCR and keeps one entry per CDR3 protein. The sample lists hundreds of thousands of distinct CDR3 sequences; 20% to 25% were seen once. Sequencing input: blood. Source of these receptors: a man aged 45-60 years with Graves' hyperthyroidism.

This clonotype was detected a few times. The V and J genes are TRBV12-3 or TRBV12-4 and TRBJ2-3, with D maybe TRBD1 (6 bases). The CDR3 length is 17 residues. Trimming pared 5 bases from V and 5 bases from J, leaving 23 bases between. In DNA, the CDR3 is TGTGCCAGCAGTCGAGAGGACAGCCCCGGTGGTATAGATACGCAGTATTTT. Its translation is CASSREDSPGGIDTQYF.

This clonotype was picked up a small number of times. The rearrangement uses TRBV20-1 and TRBJ1-6; 10 bases fit TRBD1. This CDR3 is 15 amino acids long. The germline V gene has CDR1 DFQATT and CDR2 SNEGSKA (reference sequence). Trimming took 0 bases from V and 10 from J; bases not matched to a gene: 6. DNA for the CDR3: TGCAGTGCTAGAGATGAGACAGGGGGCAACTCACCCCTCCACTTT. This sequence encodes CSARDETGGNSPLHF.

V gene TRBV20-1 combines with J gene TRBJ2-7; D gene uncertain. V lost 4 bases, J lost 0 bases, and 13 bases lay in between. This CDR3 is 14 amino acids long. Germline V gene data show CDR1 as DFQATT and CDR2 as SNEGSKA (reference sequence). CDR3 in DNA: TGCAGTGCTAAAAGCTACTTTAGCTCCTACGAGCAGTACTTC. Translation: CSAKSYFSSYEQYF.

The J gene is TRBJ2-7, the V gene TRBV9, with TRBD2 matching over 10 bases. With 3 bases clipped from V and 3 bases from J, the junction kept 6 bases outside the gene matches. CDR1 is SGDLS, CDR2 YYNGEE, per germline. The CDR3 has 15 residues. The CDR3 sequence is CASSAGLADYYEQYF. The CDR3 DNA reads TGTGCCAGCAGCGCAGGACTAGCGGACTACTACGAGCAGTACTTC.

As regards this clonotype: This may be a read error, as it is one base from a much larger clone. The chain carries TRBV3-1 and TRBJ2-3; D gene ambiguous. Germline V gene data show CDR1 as LGHDT and CDR2 as YNNKEL (reference sequence). The V gene lost 3 bases and the J gene lost 2 bases, with 12 bases spanning the gap. This CDR3 is 15 amino acids long. CDR3 region: CASSQTRLYTDTQYF. The CDR3 DNA follows: TGTGCCAGCAGCCAGACAAGACTTTACACAGATACGCAGTATTTT.

This clonotype was seen only a few times. The chain recombines TRBV7-6 with TRBJ2-7, with TRBD2 as a possible D gene (6 bases). V lost 5 bases and J lost 6, with 17 bases in between. The CDR3 totals 14 residues. Germline CDR1 and CDR2: SGHVS and FNYEAQ. CDR3 sequence: CASSPRAGPFEQYF. The CDR3, as DNA: TGTGCCAGCAGCCCGCGCGCGGGACCGTTCGAGCAGTACTTC.

A few counts support this clonotype. V gene TRBV29-1 combines with J gene TRBJ1-2, with D tentatively TRBD1 (5 bases). Looked up from germline, CDR1 is SQVTM and CDR2 is ANQGSEA. CDR3 size: 12 residues. V shed 3 bases and J shed 4 bases, with 9 bases lying between them. CDR3 sequence reads: CSVEGEGYGYTF. In DNA form, the CDR3 reads TGCAGCGTTGAGGGGGAAGGCTATGGCTACACCTTC.

The chain is built from TRBV6-1 and TRBJ2-1; 11 bases are shared with TRBD2. Germline V gene data show CDR1 as MNHNS and CDR2 as SASEGT. Trimming removed 6 bases from V and 3 bases from J; junction bases left unmatched: 4. This CDR3 is 15 amino acids long. The CDR3 loop is CASRELAGVYNEQFF. The CDR3 DNA is TGTGCCAGCAGGGAACTAGCGGGAGTCTACAATGAGCAGTTCTTC.

This clonotype was detected ten times or more. This sequence joins TRBV13 and TRBJ2-7; the match to TRBD1 covers 11 bases. Germline V gene sequence: CDR1 PRHDT, CDR2 FYEKMQ (reference sequence). The junction had 7 bases not matched to a gene; V was cut back by 5 bases and J by 7 bases. The length of the CDR3 is 14 residues. The CDR3: CASSLGQGAGEQYF. CDR3 DNA sequence: TGTGCCAGCAGCCTCGGACAGGGGGCTGGAGAGCAGTACTTC.

This clonotype was seen more than once but under ten times. The V and J genes are TRBV7-3 and TRBJ2-2; D gene uncertain. Per germline, CDR1 SGHTA and CDR2 FQGTGA. This CDR3 comprises 17 residues. V was shortened by 2 bases and J by 1 base, with 14 bases between the two germline ends. The CDR3 loop is CASSLGRARRNTGELFF. The CDR3 nucleotides read TGTGCCAGCAGCTTAGGACGCGCGCGAAGGAACACCGGGGAGCTGTTTTTT.

The CDR3 protein is CASSKAPSQETQYF. The CDR3 region has the DNA TGTGCCAGCTCAAAAGCTCCCTCACAAGAGACCCAGTACTTC. The chain carries TRBV18 and TRBJ2-5, with D unclear. Per germline, CDR1 KGHSH and CDR2 LQKENI. The V and J ends lost 5 bases and 2 bases respectively, with 12 bases between them. The CDR3 loop spans 14 amino acids.

This clonotype was observed a handful of times. This chain links TRBV11-3 with TRBJ1-2, with a weak D call TRBD1 (6 bases). The CDR3 spans 13 residues. V was pared by 5 bases and J by 5 bases, with 12 bases between. Germline lookup yields CDR1 SGHNT and CDR2 YENEEA. Written as DNA, the CDR3 is TGTGCCAGCAGCCAGGGGACGGGGTATGGCTACACCTTC. Translation: CASSQGTGYGYTF.

The rearrangement uses TRBV27 and TRBJ1-1; D gene unclear. V was clipped by 4 bases and J by 6 bases, with 6 bases between them. Germline V lookup: CDR1 MNHEY, CDR2 SMNVEV (reference sequence). This CDR3 is 11 amino acids long. Written as DNA, the CDR3 is TGTGCCAGCAGTTCGAATTCTGAAGCTTTCTTT. This gives the protein CASSSNSEAFF.

V usage is TRBV10-3 and J usage is TRBJ2-1, with 8 bases matching TRBD2. Germline V gene data show CDR1 as ENHRY and CDR2 as SYGVKD. The CDR3 covers 15 residues. The trim removed 10 bases at V and 3 bases at J, leaving 11 bases unmatched. Written as DNA, the CDR3 is TGTGCCAGCAGCCCACGGACTAGCAGCTACAATGAGCAGTTCTTC. This encodes CASSPRTSSYNEQFF.

V is TRBV6-1 and J is TRBJ2-7, with TRBD2 as a possible D gene (7 bases). Trimming cost V 8 bases and J 3 bases, with 14 bases left between them. The CDR3 extends over 13 amino acids. CDR1 and CDR2 (germline): MNHNS, SASEGT. Written as DNA, the CDR3 is TGTGCCAGCGGATCGGGGGGCGGCTACGAGCAGTACTTC. It translates to CASGSGGGYEQYF.

This clonotype was observed a handful of times. The V and J genes are TRBV20-1 and TRBJ2-7, with a tentative D call TRBD2 (6 bases). CDR3 length equals 18 residues. The V and J ends lost 0 bases and 2 bases respectively, with 23 bases between them. Germline V gives CDR1 DFQATT, CDR2 SNEGSKA (reference sequence). CDR3 protein: CSARDLLNLGTHTYEQYF. CDR3 coding DNA: TGCAGTGCTAGAGATCTGTTAAATCTCGGGACTCACACCTACGAGCAGTACTTC.

Only a few counts were recorded for this clonotype. This chain links TRBV12-5 with TRBJ2-3, with 8 nucleotides matching TRBD2. V trimming: 6 bases; J trimming: 2 bases; junction bases outside the gene matches: 10. CDR1 is LGHNT, CDR2 FRNRAP, per germline. CDR3 length: 16 residues. CDR3 nucleotides: TGTGCTAGTGGCCCCGGACTAGCAGGGGCCACAGATACGCAGTATTTT. Translated, it gives CASGPGLAGATDTQYF. The whole variable domain, filled in from reference TRBV12-5 and TRBJ2-3, reads DARVTQTPRHKVTEMGQEVTMRCQPILGHNTVFWYRQTMMQGLELLAYFRNRAPLDDSGMPKDRFSAEMPDATLATLKIQPSEPRDSAVYFCASGPGLAGATDTQYFGPGTRLTVL.

The sample holds many counts of this clonotype. The chain links TRBV6-1 to TRBJ1-1; D may be TRBD1 (5 bases). This CDR3 has 14 amino acids. Per the germline V gene, CDR1 is MNHNS and CDR2 is SASEGT. Deletions cut 6 bases from V and 1 base from J, with 12 bases between. CDR3 region: CASRIQAQNTEAFF. CDR3 DNA: TGTGCCAGCAGAATACAGGCGCAGAACACTGAAGCTTTCTTT.

In its sample, this clonotype was seen many times. The V gene is TRBV10-3, the J gene TRBJ1-1; D unclear. This CDR3 region has 15 residues. The germline gives CDR1 ENHRY, CDR2 SYGVKD. The germline V and J ends were trimmed by 3 bases and 5 bases, with 16 bases remaining between them. The CDR3 sequence: CAISDLDVLFTEAFF. The CDR3 DNA is TGTGCCATCAGTGATTTAGACGTTCTTTTTACTGAAGCTTTCTTT.

There are a few counts of this clonotype. The genes are TRBV19 and TRBJ2-1; 10 bases fit TRBD2. The V segment lost 5 bases and the J segment 8 bases; nucleotides outside the gene matches: 15. The CDR3 consists of 17 residues. Germline values: CDR1 LNHDA, CDR2 SQIVND (reference sequence). CDR3 in amino acids: CASSLSRLAGESHEQFF. The CDR3 coding sequence is TGTGCCAGTAGTCTCTCCCGCCTAGCGGGAGAGTCGCATGAGCAGTTCTTC. The full variable domain, completed using reference TRBV19 and TRBJ2-1, is DGGITQSPKYLFRKEGQNVTLSCEQNLNHDAMYWYRQDPGQGLRLIYYSQIVNDFQKGDIAEGYSVSREKKESFPLTVTSAQKNPTAFYLCASSLSRLAGESHEQFFGPGTRLTVL.

The rearrangement uses TRBV13 and TRBJ2-2; no clear D. The CDR3 consists of 15 residues. Trimming shortened V by 0 bases and J by 0 bases, and 5 bases separated the two germline ends. Germline V gives CDR1 PRHDT, CDR2 FYEKMQ (reference sequence). The CDR3 is CASSLGTSNTGELFF. CDR3 DNA sequence: TGTGCCAGCAGCTTAGGGACGTCGAACACCGGGGAGCTGTTTTTT.

The chain recombines TRBV27 with TRBJ1-5; 7 bases are shared with TRBD1. The CDR3 is made up of 15 amino acids. V dropped 5 bases and J dropped 1; count of bases not matched to a gene: 5. The V gene's germline CDR1 is MNHEY and CDR2 SMNVEV (reference sequence). In DNA form, the CDR3 reads TGTGCCAGCAGTATTAACAGGGGAAGCAATCAGCCCCAGCATTTT. It specifies CASSINRGSNQPQHF.

The chain carries TRBV5-6 and TRBJ2-1, with D perhaps TRBD2 (6 bases). In germline, CDR1 is SGHDT, CDR2 YYEEEE. The CDR3 runs 13 residues. V lost 2 bases and J lost 9, with 12 bases in between. The CDR3 loop is CASSFSGPGEQFF. CDR3 coding DNA: TGTGCCAGCAGCTTTAGCGGCCCCGGTGAGCAGTTCTTC.

In this sample, this clonotype turned up many times. The chain combines TRBV7-3 with TRBJ1-1, with D possibly TRBD1 on 5 matching bases. CDR3 size: 14 residues. Looked up from germline, CDR1 is SGHTA and CDR2 is FQGTGA. Trimming took off 5 bases at V and 0 bases at J, with 10 bases between the two ends. In DNA, the CDR3 is TGTGCCAGCAGCCCCGGGGCCCTGAACACTGAAGCTTTCTTT. This gives the protein CASSPGALNTEAFF. The entire variable domain, with the rest obtained from reference TRBV7-3 and TRBJ1-1, is as follows: GAGVSQTPSNKVTEKGKYVELRCDPISGHTALYWYRQSLGQGPEFLIYFQGTGAADDSGLPNDRFFAVRPEGSVSTLKIQRTERGDSAVYLCASSPGALNTEAFFGQGTRLTVV.

The rearrangement links TRBV5-1 to TRBJ2-1; D may be TRBD1 (6 bases). V lost 5 bases and J 6 bases, leaving 9 bases between the germline ends. The CDR3 consists of 12 residues. Germline V lookup: CDR1 SGHRS, CDR2 YFSETQ. This CDR3 is CASSRQVNEQFF. CDR3 nucleotides: TGCGCCAGCAGTCGACAGGTCAATGAGCAGTTCTTC.